This record concerns one T cell receptor beta chain sequence. The target antigen is unknown. Partitioning of CD4+ cells yielded a CD45RA+ naive subset and a CD45RA-negative memory subset. Per the germline V gene, CDR1 is MNHEY and CDR2 is SMNVEV (reference sequence). This CDR3 comprises 15 residues. Between the trimmed V and J ends, which lost 5 bases and 8 bases, there was a span of 22 bases. The sample belongs to a study of shared clonotypes between healthy human individuals. Study conclusions and caveats: Generation of non-shared clonotypes was less probable than generation of clonotypes shared by all four donors.

TCRdb's table, derived via immunoSEQ multiplex PCR, lists solely in-frame clones and lacks some. The top ten clones hold 0.89% of a sample with about 1.1 million clones, approximately 75% of them seen once. The sequencing input was memory CD4+ T cells from PBMCs. Subset noted: CD45RA-negative fraction. This clonotype was sampled from a man between 18 and 35 years old in good health. Some clones in this sample may be carry-over from other donors' samples. V is TRBV27 and J is TRBJ2-7; tentative D call: TRBD1 (5 bases). The CDR3 region is CASSPGLAVRMKQYF. CDR3 DNA sequence: TGTGCCAGCAGTCCAGGGTTGGCGGTCCGAATGAAGCAGTACTTC.